These 18 T cell receptor beta chains originate from one sample sequenced in a study of human T cells and chemical hapten exposure (dated by TCRdb to the early 2020s). Total RNA was isolated from unfractionated whole blood collected in Tempus Blood RNA tubes. During library preparation, unique molecular identifiers were attached to individual cDNA molecules so that TCRs could be counted quantitatively and reproducibly. Using fastp at Q25 and MiXCR, TCRdb reprocessed the public reads and kept productive beta chains. Every CDR3 protein is listed once, alongside the most common genes and DNA of its rows. For this sample the table gives roughly 120,000 distinct CDR3 sequences, of which about 7.7% were detected only once. The top ten constitute 1.2% to 1.5% of the sample. The material sequenced was whole blood. The source is a human donor in good health. Some clones in this sample may be carry-over from other donors' samples. Donor details come from another sample of the same person, matched by shared clones.

Only one count was recorded for this clonotype. A much more abundant neighbour one base away suggests this may be a read error. J is TRBJ1-5 and V is TRBV3-1; D is ambiguous. Germline CDR1 is LGHDT and CDR2 is YNNKEL (reference sequence). The CDR3 extends over 12 amino acids. The CDR3 sequence is CATSQNNQPQHF. The CDR3 DNA reads TGTGCCACCAGCCAAAACAATCAGCCCCAGCATTTT.

This chain connects TRBV2 to TRBJ1-1, with 8 bases that match TRBD1. Germline CDR1 SNHLY, CDR2 FYNNEI. Trimming at V came to 6 bases and at J to 4 bases, leaving 7 bases not matched to a gene. The CDR3 covers 14 residues. This CDR3 is CASRDREVGTEAFF. Here the CDR3 DNA reads TGTGCCAGCAGGGACAGGGAAGTAGGCACTGAAGCTTTCTTT.

The chain is built from TRBV12-3 or TRBV12-4 and TRBJ2-1, with D perhaps assigned TRBD1 or TRBD2 (5 bases each). V was cut by 4 bases and J by 3 bases, with 13 bases left in between. CDR3 length: 15 amino acids. CDR3 in amino acids: CASSSGTPVYNEQFF. The CDR3 nucleotides read TGTGCCAGCAGTTCCGGGACCCCTGTCTACAATGAGCAGTTCTTC.

This clonotype was counted ten times or more. The chain is built from TRBV20-1 and TRBJ1-3, with unresolved D. The V gene lost 6 bases and the J gene lost 7 bases, with 10 bases spanning the gap. Germline CDR1 reads DFQATT; CDR2 reads SNEGSKA (reference sequence). There are 11 residues in the CDR3. This CDR3 is CSAGQLNTIYF. CDR3 bases: TGCAGTGCCGGCCAATTGAACACCATATATTTT.

This clonotype was counted between two and nine times. The rearrangement uses TRBV20-1 and TRBJ2-7; D might be TRBD2 (5 bases). V lost 6 bases and J lost 0, with 12 bases in between. The CDR3 contains 13 residues. Germline CDR1 reads DFQATT; CDR2 reads SNEGSKA (reference sequence). In DNA form, the CDR3 reads TGCAGTGCCTCCGCCGGGGACTCCTACGAGCAGTACTTC. Translation: CSASAGDSYEQYF.

This clonotype was counted ten times or more. This chain joins TRBV10-3 and TRBJ1-1; maybe TRBD1 (5 bases). This CDR3 has 14 amino acids. V shed 4 bases and J shed 6 bases, with 15 bases lying between them. Germline V gene data show CDR1 as ENHRY and CDR2 as SYGVKD. In DNA form, the CDR3 reads TGTGCCATCAGTGGGGGCACGGGTAGCTCTGAAGCTTTCTTT. Translated: CAISGGTGSSEAFF.

In its sample, this clonotype was seen many times. The genes are TRBV7-9 and TRBJ1-6, with 10 positions matching TRBD1. J gave up 7 bases and V 5 bases, and 11 bases lay outside the gene matches. The CDR3 runs to 17 residues. Germline V gives CDR1 SEHNR, CDR2 FQNEAQ (reference sequence). The CDR3 here is CASSPVSGTGVNSPLHF. Here the CDR3 DNA reads TGTGCCAGCAGCCCCGTGTCCGGGACAGGGGTAAATTCACCCCTCCACTTT.

The V and J genes are TRBV5-1 and TRBJ1-1; D possibly corresponds to TRBD1 (6 bases). The CDR3 extends over 14 amino acids. The germline gives CDR1 SGHRS, CDR2 YFSETQ. V lost 4 bases and J lost 4, with 14 bases in between. The CDR3 loop reads CASSGETGSTEAFF. The CDR3 DNA is TGCGCCAGCAGCGGGGAGACAGGTAGCACTGAAGCTTTCTTT.

This clonotype has just a few counts. This chain connects TRBV27 to TRBJ1-2; TRBD1 might be the D (6 bases). CDR3 size: 15 residues. Deletions cut 4 bases from V and 4 bases from J, with 16 bases between. CDR1 and CDR2 from the germline V gene are MNHEY and SMNVEV (reference sequence). In DNA form, the CDR3 reads TGTGCCAGCAGTTCCCGCGGGGGGCTGGGCTATGGCTACACCTTC. Its protein product is CASSSRGGLGYGYTF.

The sample holds many counts of this clonotype. This chain connects TRBV4-2 to TRBJ2-1; D may be TRBD2 (6 bases). The CDR3 sequence is 16 residues long. The germline gives CDR1 LGHNA, CDR2 YNFKEQ. The ends were cut back, 1 base at V and 0 bases at J, with 10 bases in the middle. The CDR3 DNA follows: TGTGCCAGCAGCCAAGGGGACTCTATCTCCTACAATGAGCAGTTCTTC. Its protein product is CASSQGDSISYNEQFF.

This clonotype came up many times. The rearrangement uses TRBV5-1 and TRBJ1-1, with TRBD1 identical over 10 bases. CDR3 length: 15 amino acids. The ends lost 4 bases at V and 4 bases at J; junction bases unmatched: 7. Germline V lookup: CDR1 SGHRS, CDR2 YFSETQ. In DNA form, the CDR3 reads TGCGCCAGCAGCCCGAGACAGGGGGCAGGCACTGAAGCTTTCTTT. Encoded protein: CASSPRQGAGTEAFF.

This clonotype turned up a few times. The CDR3 reads CASSPRGGPATGELFF. CDR3 nucleotide sequence: TGTGCCAGCAGTCCCCGCGGGGGGCCGGCAACCGGGGAGCTGTTTTTT. The chain recombines TRBV27 with TRBJ2-2; 8 nucleotides line up with TRBD2. Germline trimming cut 5 bases from V and 5 bases from J; bases unmatched to any gene: 10. Germline V lookup: CDR1 MNHEY, CDR2 SMNVEV (reference sequence). The CDR3 covers 16 residues.

This clonotype was seen many times. V usage is TRBV9 and J usage is TRBJ2-7, with D uncertain. The germline V gene has CDR1 SGDLS and CDR2 YYNGEE. The germline V and J ends were trimmed by 4 bases and 0 bases, with 11 bases remaining between them. The CDR3 covers 14 residues. CDR3 nucleotides: TGTGCCAGCAGCCCCGGCCCCTTCTCCTACGAGCAGTACTTC. The encoded protein is CASSPGPFSYEQYF.

This clonotype appeared many times. The genes are TRBV13 and TRBJ1-4; D gene ambiguous. V lost 1 base and J lost 0, with 6 bases in between. In germline, CDR1 is PRHDT, CDR2 FYEKMQ (reference sequence). The CDR3 is made up of 15 amino acids. The CDR3 region is CASSLDYSTNEKLFF. CDR3 bases: TGTGCCAGCAGCTTAGACTATTCAACTAATGAAAAACTGTTTTTT.

V usage is TRBV12-5 and J usage is TRBJ1-1; D is undetermined. The CDR3 length is 13 residues. Germline V gene lookup returns CDR1 LGHNT and CDR2 FRNRAP. Trimming removed 0 bases at V and 8 bases at J, with 10 bases between. DNA for the CDR3: TGTGCTAGTGGTTTGGTAGTGGACGGGGAAGCTTTCTTT. It yields the protein CASGLVVDGEAFF.

Many counts were recorded for this clonotype. The gene calls are TRBV29-1 and TRBJ2-1; no definite D call. The germline gives CDR1 SQVTM, CDR2 ANQGSEA. This CDR3 has 16 amino acids. The germline V and J ends were trimmed by 5 bases and 0 bases, with 17 bases remaining between them. Here the CDR3 DNA reads TGCAGCGTTCCCCTGAGTGGTCAGAGCTCCTACAATGAGCAGTTCTTC. It translates to CSVPLSGQSSYNEQFF.

This clonotype was counted many times. The rearrangement uses TRBV11-2 and TRBJ2-3; D is perhaps TRBD1 (5 bases). The CDR3 runs 15 residues. The germline CDR1 and CDR2 sequences are SGHAT and FQNNGV. The ends were cut back, 1 base at V and 4 bases at J, with 12 bases in the middle. The CDR3 region has the DNA TGTGCCAGCAGCTTAGGGGTGAGCAGGGCAGATACGCAGTATTTT. Translation: CASSLGVSRADTQYF.

The chain employs TRBV7-9 and TRBJ2-7; the match to TRBD1 covers 7 bases. The V gene's germline CDR1 is SEHNR and CDR2 FQNEAQ (reference sequence). The CDR3 covers 13 residues. Unmatched junction bases numbered 4, after V lost 2 bases and J lost 6 bases. The CDR3, as DNA: TGTGCCAGCAGCTTAAGTCAGGGGGTCGAGCAGTACTTC. This translates into CASSLSQGVEQYF.